These 23 T cell receptor beta chains came from one sample sequenced in a study of Ad26.COV2.S vaccination and SARS-CoV-2 variants. The treatment: roughly 18 received Ad26.COV2.S at low or high dose, single or two shots; about 5 received placebo; per-sample allocation not given. Material that was analyzed had been drawn on day 63 after the first vaccine or placebo injection. Sequencing used immunoSEQ multiplex PCR; TCRdb keeps in-frame clones, though not all of them. The sample has 430,000 or so clones, 85% to 90% seen once; the top ten hold 2.5% to 3%. The sequences come from peripheral blood, collected in a trial of Ad26.COV2.S vaccine versus placebo. All receptors derive from a person aged 18-65 years who received the Ad26.COV2.S COVID-19 vaccine or a placebo.

The chain links TRBV18 to TRBJ2-1, with TRBD2 matching over 8 bases. Trimming took 6 bases from V and 0 from J; bases not matched to a gene: 7. The CDR3 is made up of 16 amino acids. In germline, CDR1 is KGHSH, CDR2 LQKENI. DNA of the CDR3: TGTGCCAGCTCCCACCGCAGCGGGAGCTCCTACAATGAGCAGTTCTTC. Protein sequence: CASSHRSGSSYNEQFF.

This clone was seen a single time. J is TRBJ1-1 and V is TRBV9; TRBD1 aligns across 7 bases. This CDR3 is 16 amino acids long. The germline V gene encodes CDR1 SGDLS and CDR2 YYNGEE. With V trimmed by 0 bases and J by 0 bases, 5 bases remained unmatched. In nucleotides, the CDR3 is TGTGCCAGCAGCGTAGTAGCAGGGGGTCTGAACACTGAAGCTTTCTTT. This sequence encodes CASSVVAGGLNTEAFF.

The chain links TRBV2 to TRBJ1-5; a possible D gene is TRBD1 (6 bases). The CDR3 length is 16 residues. Germline V lookup: CDR1 SNHLY, CDR2 FYNNEI. With 8 bases removed from V and 3 bases from J, the gap between germline ends came to 20 bases. The CDR3, as DNA: TGTGCCAGCGCGTCTTGGGGGCCAACCATCAATCAGCCCCAGCATTTT. This sequence encodes CASASWGPTINQPQHF.

The chain has TRBV30 and TRBJ2-3, with D unclear. CDR3 length: 13 amino acids. Trimming pared 8 bases from V and 2 bases from J, leaving 14 bases between. Germline-derived CDR1 and CDR2 are GTSNPN and SVGIG (reference sequence). This chain's CDR3 is CAGGRQNTDTQYF. The CDR3 DNA follows: TGTGCCGGCGGACGGCAAAACACAGATACGCAGTATTTT.

This chain joins TRBV15 and TRBJ2-7, with 8 bases identical to TRBD1. The CDR3 runs 14 residues. Per the germline V gene, CDR1 is LNHNV and CDR2 is YYDKDF (reference sequence). The junction had 10 bases not matched to a gene; V was cut back by 9 bases and J by 3 bases. Written as DNA, the CDR3 is TGTGCCACTAGTCTCAAGGACAGGGTCTACGAGCAGTACGTC. Its protein product is CATSLKDRVYEQYV.

The V call is TRBV19, the J call TRBJ2-1; D is undetermined. Trimming left V 2 bases short and J 3 bases short, with 5 bases between. The CDR3 is made up of 13 amino acids. Germline V gene sequence: CDR1 LNHDA, CDR2 SQIVND (reference sequence). The CDR3 DNA reads TGTGCCAGTAGTATAACGGGCTACAATGAGCAGTTCTTC. It encodes CASSITGYNEQFF.

J is TRBJ2-7 and V is TRBV28; 10 bases line up with TRBD1. V lost 4 bases and J lost 0; bases outside the gene matches: 6. Germline V CDR1 and CDR2: MDHEN, SYDVKM. The CDR3 length is 16 residues. The DNA for the CDR3 is TGTGCCAGCAGTTCCCCCGACAGGGGGCCCTCCTACGAGCAGTACTTC. As protein: CASSSPDRGPSYEQYF.

This sequence joins TRBV7-2 and TRBJ1-4, with D possibly matching TRBD1 (5 bases). The CDR3 covers 15 residues. Germline lookup yields CDR1 SGHTA and CDR2 FQGNSA. The ends were cut back, 2 bases at V and 1 base at J, with 8 bases in the middle. The CDR3 loop is CASSLPGGTNEKLFF. The DNA of the CDR3 is TGTGCCAGCAGCTTACCTGGGGGAACTAATGAAAAACTGTTTTTT.

The V call is TRBV5-1, the J call TRBJ2-1; perhaps TRBD2 as D (5 bases). Germline V lookup: CDR1 SGHRS, CDR2 YFSETQ. This CDR3 has 14 amino acids. Trimming left V 2 bases short and J 5 bases short, with 11 bases between. In DNA, the CDR3 is TGCGCCAGCAGCTTAATAGCGACCGACAATGAGCAGTTCTTC. This gives the protein CASSLIATDNEQFF.

The chain uses TRBV18 and TRBJ2-5; D call uncertain. The germline V gene encodes CDR1 KGHSH and CDR2 LQKENI. V dropped 3 bases and J dropped 1 base, with 15 bases sitting between them. The CDR3 extends over 16 amino acids. The CDR3 region is CASSPKVPMGQETQYF. The CDR3 nucleotides are TGTGCCAGCTCACCGAAGGTCCCTATGGGCCAAGAGACCCAGTACTTC.

This clone was counted between two and nine times. The same CDR3 arises from other DNA sequences in this sample as well. This chain links TRBV5-1 with TRBJ2-7, with a weak D call TRBD1 (6 bases). CDR1 SGHRS and CDR2 YFSETQ come from the germline V gene. The V end was cut by 4 bases, the J end by 0 bases, with 14 bases between. The CDR3 totals 15 residues. For the CDR3, the DNA is TGCGCCAGCAGCCTAAAGGGGGTCGGCTCCTACGAGCAGTACTTC. Amino acids: CASSLKGVGSYEQYF.

In its sample, this clone was seen a few times. The chain recombines TRBV5-6 with TRBJ1-1; 10 bases agree with TRBD1. The CDR3 length is 14 residues. Germline CDR1 is SGHDT and CDR2 is YYEEEE. The V gene end was trimmed by 3 bases and the J gene end by 3 bases; junction bases not matched to a gene: 2. CDR3 bases: TGTGCCAGCAGCTGGGACAGGGGTGACACTGAAGCTTTCTTT. It encodes CASSWDRGDTEAFF.

This chain connects TRBV7-9 to TRBJ1-1, with TRBD1 as a possible D gene (5 bases). CDR1 is SEHNR, CDR2 FQNEAQ, per germline (reference sequence). The CDR3 covers 14 residues. V was cut by 2 bases and J by 3 bases, with 10 bases left in between. CDR3 sequence (DNA): TGTGCCAGCAGCTTAAGACAGTCCGACACTGAAGCTTTCTTT. Protein sequence: CASSLRQSDTEAFF.

V and J are TRBV7-8 and TRBJ2-7, with D possibly TRBD1 on 5 matching bases. Per germline, CDR1 SGHVS and CDR2 FQNEAQ. The CDR3 has 14 residues. V was trimmed by 5 bases and J by 5 bases, leaving 16 bases between them. CDR3 in amino acids: CASSPRQFWDEQYF. The DNA of the CDR3 is TGTGCCAGCAGCCCCCGACAGTTTTGGGACGAGCAGTACTTC. Supplemented by reference TRBV7-8 and TRBJ2-7, the full variable domain reads GAGVSQSPRYKVAKRGQDVALRCDPISGHVSLFWYQQALGQGPEFLTYFQNEAQLDKSGLPSDRFFAERPEGSVSTLKIQRTQQEDSAVYLCASSPRQFWDEQYFGPGTRLTVT.

The CDR3 loop reads CASSLPDIYGYTF. The DNA for the CDR3 is TGTGCCAGCAGTTTACCTGACATCTATGGCTACACCTTC. This chain uses TRBV28 with TRBJ1-2; D not certain. Trimming pared 2 bases from V and 4 bases from J, leaving 8 bases between. The CDR3 contains 13 residues. CDR1 is MDHEN, CDR2 SYDVKM, per germline.

V is TRBV28 and J is TRBJ1-5, with TRBD1 matching 9 bases. V lost 1 base, J lost 9 bases, and 10 bases stayed unmatched. This CDR3 comprises 16 residues. Germline assignment: CDR1 MDHEN and CDR2 SYDVKM. The CDR3 protein is CASSLSRGGQGAPQHF. The CDR3 coding sequence is TGTGCCAGCAGTTTATCAAGGGGGGGACAGGGTGCGCCCCAGCATTTT.

The chain is built from TRBV19 and TRBJ2-3, with 15 positions matching TRBD2. The V segment lost 5 bases and the J segment 6 bases; nucleotides outside the gene matches: 6. Germline V gives CDR1 LNHDA, CDR2 SQIVND (reference sequence). The length of the CDR3 is 16 residues. The CDR3 region has the DNA TGTGCCAGTAGTCCGGGACTAGCGGGGGGTTGGGATACGCAGTATTTT. This translates into CASSPGLAGGWDTQYF. Using reference TRBV19 and TRBJ2-3 for the parts outside the CDR3, the full variable domain is DGGITQSPKYLFRKEGQNVTLSCEQNLNHDAMYWYRQDPGQGLRLIYYSQIVNDFQKGDIAEGYSVSREKKESFPLTVTSAQKNPTAFYLCASSPGLAGGWDTQYFGPGTRLTVL.

The gene calls are TRBV18 and TRBJ2-1; D is possibly TRBD2 (5 bases). The CDR3 length is 15 residues. Between the trimmed V and J ends, which lost 1 base and 5 bases, there was a span of 12 bases. The germline V gene encodes CDR1 KGHSH and CDR2 LQKENI. The CDR3 protein is CASSPLEVWDNEQFF. Here the CDR3 DNA reads TGTGCCAGCTCACCACTGGAGGTTTGGGACAATGAGCAGTTCTTC.

The rearrangement joins TRBV7-8 to TRBJ1-3; D may be TRBD1 (5 bases). Germline CDR1 reads SGHVS; CDR2 reads FQNEAQ. V was cut by 6 bases and J by 2 bases, with 14 bases left in between. There are 15 residues in the CDR3. The CDR3 loop is CASSPRTRAGNTIYF. In nucleotides, the CDR3 is TGTGCCAGCAGTCCCCGGACAAGGGCTGGAAACACCATATATTTT.

The rearrangement uses TRBV3-1 (or the pseudogene TRBV3-2) and TRBJ1-4, with D uncertain. Per the germline V gene, CDR1 is LGHDT and CDR2 is YNNKEL (reference sequence). Trimming removed 4 bases at V and 0 bases at J, with 6 bases between. This CDR3 spans 14 amino acids. This chain's CDR3 is CASSPLATNEKLFF. CDR3 DNA sequence: TGTGCCAGCAGCCCCCTTGCAACTAATGAAAAACTGTTTTTT.

The V call is TRBV25-1, the J call TRBJ2-7; no definite D call. Germline CDR1 reads MGHDK; CDR2 reads SYGVNS. With 0 bases removed from V and 6 bases from J, the gap between germline ends came to 0 bases. The CDR3 sequence is 10 residues long. The CDR3 bases are TGTGCCAGCAGTGAATACGAGCAGTACGTC. As protein: CASSEYEQYV.

The rearrangement uses TRBV2 and TRBJ1-2; a possible D gene is TRBD1 (6 bases). Trimming left V 6 bases short and J 5 bases short, with 10 bases between. This CDR3 comprises 12 residues. CDR1 and CDR2 (germline): SNHLY, FYNNEI. The chain's CDR3 is CASSSGQYGYTF. As DNA, the CDR3 is TGTGCCAGCAGCTCCGGACAGTATGGCTACACCTTC. The variable domain in full, with the rest retrieved from reference TRBV2 and TRBJ1-2, is EPEVTQTPSHQVTQMGQEVILRCVPISNHLYFYWYRQILGQKVEFLVSFYNNEISEKSEIFDDQFSVERPDGSNFTLKIRSTKLEDSAMYFCASSSGQYGYTFGSGTRLTVV.

The chain links TRBV7-9 to TRBJ1-6; 9 bases are a match to TRBD1. V gave up 6 bases and J gave up 7 bases; unmatched junction bases: 10. The CDR3 contains 16 residues. CDR1 is SEHNR and CDR2 is FQNEAQ in the germline V gene (reference sequence). DNA for the CDR3: TGTGCCAGCAGTGAGGGGGCGGGACAGGGAAATTCACCCCTCCACTTT. Translated, it gives CASSEGAGQGNSPLHF.